Below, 14 T cell receptor beta chains from the same sample are listed, as sequenced in a study of cytomegalovirus exposure and HLA in healthy donors. With 60 Vbeta and 13 Jbeta primers, the PCR was carried out. The method was immunoSEQ multiplex PCR; TCRdb's version includes in-frame clones alone and lacks a portion of them. The profile shows about 160,000 clones, around 80% of them singletons. The specimen sequenced was PBMCs. These receptors all come from a woman aged 18-29 years in good health and CMV-seronegative.

The CDR3 DNA follows: TGTGCCAGCAGCCAACGACAGACCTCCTACGAGCAGTACTTC. This codes for CASSQRQTSYEQYF. This sequence joins TRBV5-8 and TRBJ2-7, with D perhaps TRBD1 (5 bases). V gave up 4 bases and J gave up 0 bases, with 11 bases separating them. The germline V gene encodes CDR1 SGHTS and CDR2 YDEGEE. There are 14 residues in the CDR3.

The J gene is TRBJ1-2, the V gene TRBV18; no reliable D call. Germline lookup yields CDR1 KGHSH and CDR2 LQKENI. CDR3 length: 13 residues. The germline V and J ends were trimmed by 3 bases and 5 bases, with 10 bases remaining between them. In DNA form, the CDR3 reads TGTGCCAGCTCACCGGTCAGTCAATATGGCTACACCTTC. This codes for CASSPVSQYGYTF. The variable domain in full, with the rest retrieved from reference TRBV18 and TRBJ1-2, is NAGVMQNPRHLVRRRGQEARLRCSPMKGHSHVYWYRQLPEEGLKFMVYLQKENIIDESGMPKERFSAEFPKEGPSILRIQQVVRGDSAAYFCASSPVSQYGYTFGSGTRLTVV.

V and J are TRBV28 and TRBJ2-3; 12 bases align to TRBD1. Germline trimming cut 3 bases from V and 4 bases from J; bases unmatched to any gene: 8. CDR1 and CDR2 (germline): MDHEN, SYDVKM. This CDR3 spans 17 amino acids. CDR3 protein: CASSLIPGTGGADTQYF. In nucleotides, the CDR3 is TGTGCCAGCAGTTTGATCCCCGGGACAGGGGGCGCAGATACGCAGTATTTT.

This chain connects TRBV5-1 to TRBJ2-5, with 7 bases that match TRBD1. The CDR3 loop spans 17 amino acids. Germline-derived CDR1 and CDR2 are SGHRS and YFSETQ. J lost 7 bases, V lost 0 bases, and 15 bases had no gene match. Here the CDR3 reads CASSLGLYPGGERTQYF. The DNA of the CDR3 is TGCGCCAGCAGCTTGGGTTTGTATCCAGGGGGTGAGCGGACCCAGTACTTC.

The chain has TRBV14 and TRBJ2-5, with 7 bases that match TRBD2. With V trimmed by 1 base and J by 7 bases, 3 bases remained unmatched. CDR3 size: 13 residues. Germline V gives CDR1 SGHDN, CDR2 FVKESK. The CDR3 spells CASSQAREGTQYF. CDR3 bases: TGTGCCAGCAGCCAAGCCAGGGAGGGGACCCAGTACTTC.

The chain carries TRBV7-9 and TRBJ2-3; D is undetermined. The CDR3 has 16 residues. The germline CDR1 and CDR2 sequences are SEHNR and FQNEAQ (reference sequence). The V end was cut by 1 base, the J end by 2 bases, with 13 bases between. The CDR3: CASSLGAFFDTDTQYF. CDR3 DNA sequence: TGTGCCAGCAGCTTAGGGGCGTTCTTCGACACAGATACGCAGTATTTT.

This clone has a single count. The gene calls are TRBV6-1 and TRBJ2-5, with 8 bases identical to TRBD1. Per germline, CDR1 MNHNS and CDR2 SASEGT. Trimming took 4 bases from V and 0 from J; bases not matched to a gene: 7. The CDR3 sequence is 16 residues long. This chain's CDR3 is CASSGSGGQNQETQYF. Written as DNA, the CDR3 is TGTGCCAGCAGTGGATCAGGGGGCCAAAACCAAGAGACCCAGTACTTC.

The chain is built from TRBV27 and TRBJ2-1; 7 bases align to TRBD2. The germline V gene encodes CDR1 MNHEY and CDR2 SMNVEV (reference sequence). The CDR3 totals 16 residues. Trimming removed 5 bases from V and 3 bases from J; junction bases left unmatched: 10. The CDR3 protein is CASSPRVGGGYNEQFF. CDR3 sequence (DNA): TGTGCCAGCAGTCCTCGTGTGGGGGGGGGCTACAATGAGCAGTTCTTC.

This rearrangement joins TRBV6-5 to TRBJ1-5; D gene uncertain. Germline V gene data show CDR1 as MNHEY and CDR2 as SVGAGI. The CDR3 has 13 amino acids. Between the trimmed V and J ends, which lost 7 bases and 6 bases, there was a span of 13 bases. The CDR3 is CASTSGGRQPQHF. The CDR3 nucleotides are TGTGCCAGCACGTCTGGCGGGCGTCAGCCCCAGCATTTT.

The count of this clone is one. The chain uses TRBV19 and TRBJ2-7, with TRBD2 identical over 13 bases. V lost 6 bases to trimming and J lost 2 bases; unmatched junction nucleotides: 4. In germline, CDR1 is LNHDA, CDR2 SQIVND (reference sequence). This CDR3 region has 15 residues. The CDR3, as DNA: TGTGCCAGTAGCACCGGACTAGCGGGAGCCTACGAGCAGTACTTC. This encodes CASSTGLAGAYEQYF.

The chain uses TRBV13 and TRBJ2-5, with D possibly matching TRBD1 (6 bases). The J call may be incorrect, as the DNA end agrees better with TRBJ2-7. Looked up from germline, CDR1 is PRHDT and CDR2 is FYEKMQ (reference sequence). The CDR3 is 15 amino acids. The CDR3 is CASSLGLQGSYEQYF. For the CDR3, the DNA is TGTGCCAGCAGCTTGGGCCTACAGGGTTCCTACGAGCAGTACTTC.

The V gene is TRBV28, the J gene TRBJ2-7, with TRBD1 as a possible D gene (6 bases). The germline gives CDR1 MDHEN, CDR2 SYDVKM. The V and J ends lost 3 bases and 6 bases respectively, with 9 bases between them. This CDR3 spans 12 amino acids. Here the CDR3 reads CASSLRGIEQYF. CDR3 nucleotides: TGTGCCAGCAGTTTGAGGGGGATCGAGCAGTACTTC.

The chain has TRBV30 and TRBJ2-3; TRBD2 might be the D (6 bases). The CDR3 sequence is 15 residues long. Between the trimmed V and J ends, which lost 4 bases and 2 bases, there was a span of 16 bases. Germline CDR1 is GTSNPN and CDR2 is SVGIG (reference sequence). The CDR3 DNA is TGTGCCTGGAACCACGTAAGCGGGTACACAGATACGCAGTATTTT. The encoded protein is CAWNHVSGYTDTQYF.

This chain joins TRBV11-2 and TRBJ1-2; D might be TRBD1 (5 bases). CDR3 length: 15 residues. Deletions cut 3 bases from V and 5 bases from J, with 16 bases between. Germline loops: CDR1 SGHAT, CDR2 FQNNGV. CDR3 residues: CASSLYEAGPYGYTF. The CDR3 nucleotides are TGTGCCAGCAGCTTGTACGAGGCAGGGCCTTATGGCTACACCTTC.